This section outlines one TCR beta chain sequence together with its context. These data are taken from a study of metastatic and nonmetastatic thyroid tumors. The CDR3 length is 13 residues. The germline V and J ends were trimmed by 2 bases and 5 bases, with 7 bases remaining between them. Germline V gives CDR1 SGHNT, CDR2 YYREEE (reference sequence). TCRdb re-clonotyped the PCR reads via MiXCR. The top ten hold approximately 3.1% of the sample, which has 45,000 to 65,000 clones, approximately 17% seen once. Thyroid surgery was performed in patients who had received no treatment beforehand. The rearrangement links TRBV5-4 to TRBJ2-2; D gene uncertain. The specimen sequenced was blood. This TCR derives from a female donor with papillary thyroid cancer or a benign thyroid nodule (not recorded which). Some clones in this sample may be carry-over from other donors' samples. The CDR3 DNA reads as TGTGCCAGCAGCTTAGGGATAACCGGGGAGCTGTTTTTT. Its protein is CASSLGITGELFF.